A selection of T cell receptor beta chains follows, all from one sample in a study of shared T cell receptors in the human thymus. Measured with immunoSEQ multiplex PCR; TCRdb has only the in-frame clones, and not every one. Of roughly 500,000 clones listed, 75% to 80% are singletons. These data also featured in a second study, about human thymus T cells.

Sequenced: thymocytes. The receptor set was obtained from a boy younger than two with a congenital heart defect. CDR3s include the opening cysteine and the closing phenylalanine or tryptophan. A D gene is named only where the DNA matches it firmly. Clone size is shown for a subset of rows, as once, few, many or a class of expanded clone.

V	J	D	size	DNA	CDR3
TRBV10-3	TRBJ2-1	TRBD2	.	TGTGCCATCAGTGAGCGTCTAGCGGTGAGCTCCTACAATGAGCAGTTCTTC	CAISERLAVSSYNEQFF
TRBV23-1	TRBJ1-5	.	.	TGCGCCAGCAGTCAATTAGGGACTTCATGGGTTAGCAATCAGCCCCAGCATTTT	CASSQLGTSWVSNQPQHF
TRBV11-2	TRBJ2-7	.	.	TGTGCCAGCAGCTTGGCTCCAACCTCCTACGAGCAGTACTTC	CASSLAPTSYEQYF
TRBV4-3	TRBJ2-3	TRBD2	.	TGCGCCAGCAGCCCTCGGGGGGGTAGCGGGAGGGTCTTTTCTAGCACAGATACGCAGTATTTT	CASSPRGGSGRVFSSTDTQYF
TRBV27	TRBJ2-1	.	.	TGTGCCAGCAGCTCCCGGTCCGAGCAGTTCTTC	CASSSRSEQFF
TRBV7-6	TRBJ1-4	TRBD1	.	TGTGCCAGCAGCCTGGGACAGGGGTGGGAACTGTTTTTT	CASSLGQGWELFF
TRBV7-8	TRBJ2-7	TRBD2	.	TGTGCCAGCAGTCAACATGAAACAGGACTAGCGGGAGGGCCACTCTACGAGCAGTACTTC	CASSQHETGLAGGPLYEQYF
TRBV7-8	TRBJ2-5	TRBD2	few	TGTGCCAGCAGCCCCGGACTAGCGGCCCCGGGGCCCCAGTACTTC	CASSPGLAAPGPQYF
TRBV14	TRBJ2-7	.	few	TGTGCCAGCAGCCAAATCATGGGGCTGTACCCCTACGAGCAGTACTTC	CASSQIMGLYPYEQYF
TRBV7-3	TRBJ1-3	TRBD1	.	TGTGCCAGCAGCTTAAATGGGACAGCTGGAAACACCATATATTTT	CASSLNGTAGNTIYF
TRBV6-5	TRBJ2-1	.	.	TGTGCCAGCGGGGCCTGGGGGGGGCAATACAATGAGCAGTTCTTC	CASGAWGGQYNEQFF
TRBV15	TRBJ2-1	.	.	TGTGCCACCAGCAGAGATTTCAGGGTGGAACACAATGGGCAGTTCTTC	CATSRDFRVEHNGQFF
TRBV6-1	TRBJ2-3	TRBD2	few	TGTGCCAGCGTTATGGCGGGAGGCTTCACAGATACGCAGTATTTT	CASVMAGGFTDTQYF
TRBV5-3	TRBJ2-7	.	.	TGTGCCAGAAGCTTGTGCGGGCCCAACTACGAGCAGTACTTC	CARSLCGPNYEQYF
TRBV5-1	TRBJ2-5	.	once	TGCGCCAGCAGCTCACAGGGGACTCTCCAAGAGACCCAGTACTTC	CASSSQGTLQETQYF
TRBV7-9	TRBJ2-7	.	.	TGTGCCAGCAGCCACGACTACAGGGTCTGGGGGATGCCTCTTTACGAGCAGTACTTC	CASSHDYRVWGMPLYEQYF
TRBV28	TRBJ2-3	TRBD1	.	TGTGCCAGCAGTCGGACAGGGGGCACAGATACGCAGTATTTT	CASSRTGGTDTQYF
TRBV5-8	TRBJ2-7	TRBD1	.	TGTGCCAGCAGCTTCTCCGGGACAGGATACGAGCAGTACTTC	CASSFSGTGYEQYF
TRBV5-1	TRBJ2-1	.	few	TGCGCCAGCAGCTTGTGGGGCGCTGAGCAGTTCTTC	CASSLWGAEQFF
TRBV5-1	TRBJ2-1	TRBD2	few	TGCGCCAGCAGCTTGGAACTAGCGGGACCCTGGCCACCGGGTAATGAGCAGTTCTTC	CASSLELAGPWPPGNEQFF
TRBV27	TRBJ2-5	TRBD2	.	TGTGCCAGCAGTTTAAGGACTAGCGGTTGGAAGACCCAGTACTTC	CASSLRTSGWKTQYF
TRBV5-1	TRBJ2-7	TRBD2	.	TGCGCCAGCAGCAGGGGGACTAGCGGCACCTCCTACGAGCAGTACTTC	CASSRGTSGTSYEQYF
TRBV14	TRBJ1-3	.	.	TGTGCCAGCAGCGGCGGAAACACCATATATTTT	CASSGGNTIYF
TRBV27	TRBJ1-1	TRBD1	.	TGTGCCAGCAGCCTCCCGGGACAGGGTGAAGCTTTCTTT	CASSLPGQGEAFF
TRBV2	TRBJ2-5	.	.	TGTGCCAGCAGCCCAAGGGCCCACCTCCGAGGGCGAGAGACCCAGTACTTC	CASSPRAHLRGRETQYF
TRBV4-2	TRBJ2-7	.	.	TGTGCCAGCAGCCAAGCCACGAGACTAGCCTACGAGCAGTACTTC	CASSQATRLAYEQYF
TRBV7-2	TRBJ2-2	TRBD1	.	TGTGCCAGCAGCTTAGCGGTGACAGGGGGCCCCGGGGAGCTGTTTTTT	CASSLAVTGGPGELFF
TRBV4-3	TRBJ2-1	TRBD2	.	TGCGCCAGCAGCTCACGAGCGGGAGAAGCCTACAATGAGCAGTTCTTC	CASSSRAGEAYNEQFF
TRBV7-9	TRBJ1-1	.	.	TGTGCCAGCAGCTTAGTATTTAGCTTCATGAACACTGAAGCTTTCTTT	CASSLVFSFMNTEAFF
TRBV7-2	TRBJ2-7	TRBD2	.	TGTGCCAGCAGCTTAGGAGGCGGGAGCTCGGGCGAGCAGTACTTC	CASSLGGGSSGEQYF
TRBV4-1	TRBJ1-4	TRBD1	.	TGCGCCAGCAGCCAAGATCCTAGGACAGGGCCTAATGAAAAACTGTTTTTT	CASSQDPRTGPNEKLFF
TRBV10-3	TRBJ1-4	.	.	TGTGCCACCGGTTTATTACCGCAACTTAATGAAAAACTGTTTTTT	CATGLLPQLNEKLFF
TRBV27	TRBJ2-3	.	.	TGTGCCAGCAGTCCCCGGGCAGGGATAGGGGCAGATACGCAGTATTTT	CASSPRAGIGADTQYF
TRBV7-2	TRBJ2-1	TRBD2	few	TGTGCCAGCAGCTTAGCCGAGCGGGAGAGCTACAATGAGCAGTTCTTC	CASSLAERESYNEQFF
TRBV5-1	TRBJ1-2	TRBD1	.	TGCGCCAGCAGCCCGGGGGACAGGGGGTGGCAAGATGGCTACACCTTC	CASSPGDRGWQDGYTF
TRBV9	TRBJ1-3	TRBD1	.	TGTGCCAGCAGCGTAGGCACAACAGGGGAAACGCAGAAGGCCACCATATATTTT	CASSVGTTGETQKATIYF
TRBV19	TRBJ1-4	.	.	TGTGCCAGTAGTCCCACCCCAGGGGCGGTACCCCCTGAAAAACTGTTTTTT	CASSPTPGAVPPEKLFF
TRBV7-6	TRBJ1-3	.	.	TGTGCCAGCAGCTTAGCCTTGACAGGATCGGGAAACACCATATATTTT	CASSLALTGSGNTIYF
TRBV11-3	TRBJ2-7	TRBD2	.	TGTGCCAGCAGCCCGACGGGACTAGCGGGAGGGCCCTACGAGCAGTACTTC	CASSPTGLAGGPYEQYF
TRBV4-3	TRBJ2-7	TRBD1	.	TGCGCCAGCAGCCAGGGACAGGAGTCCTACGAGCAGTACTTC	CASSQGQESYEQYF